This T cell receptor (beta chain) was sequenced during a study of T cell responses to AZD1222 COVID-19 vaccine. Study as a whole: Both about-4-week and about-12-week second-dose recipients were combined. The study, taken as a whole, reports: Females outnumbered males among donors, who were mostly white British; clonal diversity was possibly underestimated. At baseline, just a handful of AZD1222 recipients tested seropositive.

This CDR3 is 15 amino acids long. Unmatched junction bases numbered 2, after V lost 0 bases and J lost 7 bases. CDR1 and CDR2 from the germline V gene are SGHRS and YFSETQ. This clone was seen only once. Its antigen is not known. Profiling relied on immunoSEQ multiplex PCR, and the TCRdb table lists in-frame clones only, not all of them. The sample holds about 110,000 clones, about nine tenths seen once. The starting material was peripheral blood, obtained on day 0 of AZD1222 vaccination. The clonotype was recovered from an adult in good health. This sequence joins TRBV5-1 and TRBJ2-1, with 12 bases aligning to TRBD1. The CDR3 region has the DNA TGCGCCAGCAGCTTGGTGGGACAGGGGGCAAATGAGCAGTTCTTC. Residues: CASSLVGQGANEQFF.